The clone carrying this T cell receptor (beta chain) was detected ten times or more. The sample belongs to a study of human T cells and chemical hapten exposure. TCRdb re-derived calls from the 5' RACE reads in MiXCR, one entry per CDR3 protein. Among some 150,000 distinct CDR3 sequences listed, about 4.3% were seen once. This CDR3 is 15 amino acids long. V trimming: 5 bases; J trimming: 4 bases; junction bases outside the gene matches: 6. Total RNA was isolated from unfractionated whole blood. The clonotype comes from a female donor in good health. The V call is TRBV12-3 or TRBV12-4, the J call TRBJ2-1; TRBD2 agrees at 9 bases. CDR3 sequence (DNA): TGTGCCAGCAGTCCTAGCGGGGCGGGTTACAATGAGCAGTTCTTC. The encoded protein is CASSPSGAGYNEQFF.